This T cell receptor (beta chain) was sequenced for a study of blood T cell repertoires in COVID-19. The repertoire was sequenced with immunoSEQ multiplex PCR; TCRdb's copy has only in-frame clones and lacks some. The table includes roughly 250,000 clones, 70% to 85% detected once. This CDR3 is 14 amino acids long. Trimming took 6 bases from V and 2 from J, leaving 10 bases between them. Germline values: CDR1 MDHEN, CDR2 SYDVKM. Sequenced material: peripheral blood. This TCR derives from a human donor with COVID-19, enrolled during active disease. The donor label of this sample is uncertain. The chain is built from TRBV28 and TRBJ1-4; D is undetermined. In DNA, the CDR3 is TGTGCCAGCAGCCCGCCGGGTACTAATGAAAAACTGTTTTTT. Translation: CASSPPGTNEKLFF. Together with reference TRBV28 and TRBJ1-4, the CDR3 gives the full variable domain: DVKVTQSSRYLVKRTGEKVFLECVQDMDHENMFWYRQDPGLGLRLIYFSYDVKMKEKGDIPEGYSVSREKKERFSLILESASTNQTSMYLCASSPPGTNEKLFFGSGTQLSVL.